The rows below give T cell receptor beta chains drawn from one sample of a study of blood T cell repertoires in COVID-19. Profiled with immunoSEQ multiplex PCR; TCRdb holds only in-frame clones, not every one. The repertoire consists of about 210,000 clones, with 80% to 90% occurring once and the leading ten covering 1.4% to 1.5%. Specimen: peripheral blood. The receptor source for this set is a man younger than 30 with active or convalescent COVID-19. Both conserved end residues are part of each CDR3. D genes are given only for firm matches. Part of the rows lack a size; the others show once, few, many or a class for expanded clones.

j_call | clone_size | d_call | v_call | cdr3_nt | cdr3_aa
TRBJ2-3 | - | TRBD1 | TRBV7-3 | TGTGCCAGCAGCCCTCTAGACAGGGGGCTTAGAGATACGCAGTATTTT | CASSPLDRGLRDTQYF
TRBJ2-3 | - | TRBD2 | TRBV7-2 | TGTGCCAGCAGCCCCCGTATGATAGGAGCGGGGGTCACAGATACGCAGTATTTT | CASSPRMIGAGVTDTQYF
TRBJ1-5 | - | - | TRBV30 | TGTGCCTGGAGCCAGGGCAATCAGCCCCAGCATTTT | CAWSQGNQPQHF
TRBJ1-2 | - | - | TRBV4-3 | TGCGCCAGCAGCCAAGATTCCGCAGGGCCCTCTGGCTACACCTTC | CASSQDSAGPSGYTF
TRBJ1-2 | - | - | TRBV30 | TGTGCCTGGGAAAGAGACAGGCTAACAACCTATGGCTACACCTTC | CAWERDRLTTYGYTF
TRBJ2-7 | - | - | TRBV5-5 | TGTGCCAGCAGCTTGGTGGCGGTTACCTACGAGCAGTACTTC | CASSLVAVTYEQYF
TRBJ2-7 | - | TRBD1 | TRBV19 | TGTGCCAGTAGCGTTTCTACAGGGGGCGAAAGCTTCTGGGGCTACGAGCAGTACTTC | CASSVSTGGESFWGYEQYF
TRBJ2-7 | few | - | TRBV30 | TGTGCCTGGAGTAAGACGAGCGCCTACGAGCAGTACTTC | CAWSKTSAYEQYF
TRBJ1-1 | - | - | TRBV30 | TGTGCCTGGAGCATCATCGGGGGACCCATGAACACTGAAGCTTTCTTT | CAWSIIGGPMNTEAFF
TRBJ2-3 | - | TRBD2 | TRBV9 | TGTGCCAGCAGCGTAGAGGTGCTAGCGGGAGATACGCAGTATTTT | CASSVEVLAGDTQYF
TRBJ2-1 | few | - | TRBV28 | TGTGCCAGCAGTTCAGCGGATGATTCCTACAATGAGCAGTTCTTC | CASSSADDSYNEQFF
TRBJ2-7 | - | - | TRBV19 | TGTGCCAGTAGTAGAAGAACTACCGTAAGCTCCTACGAGCAGTACTTC | CASSRRTTVSSYEQYF
TRBJ2-7 | - | TRBD2 | TRBV18 | TGTGCCAGCTCACTGGGGCCGACTAGCGAGTCCTACGAGCAGTACTTC | CASSLGPTSESYEQYF
TRBJ1-1 | - | - | TRBV5-6 | TGTGCCAGCAGCTTTTCGTCCCGGGAAGCTTTCTTT | CASSFSSREAFF
TRBJ2-7 | - | - | TRBV11-2 | TGTGCCAGCAGCCGAACTTACGAGCAGTACTTC | CASSRTYEQYF
TRBJ1-2 | - | TRBD1 | TRBV5-1 | TGCGCCAGCAGCTTGCCCGGGACAGGGTCTGGTGGCTACACCTTC | CASSLPGTGSGGYTF
TRBJ2-3 | - | - | TRBV30 | TGTGCCTGGAGTGTATTCGGCAGGGGTCTTGCAGATACGCAGTATTTT | CAWSVFGRGLADTQYF
TRBJ1-5 | - | - | TRBV15 | TGTGCCACCAGCGCGCTGGGGGGTAGCAATCAGCCCCAGCATTTT | CATSALGGSNQPQHF
TRBJ1-2 | once | - | TRBV19 | TGTGCCAGTTCGACGACAGGTCATGGCTACACCTTC | CASSTTGHGYTF
TRBJ2-2 | - | TRBD1 | TRBV30 | TGTGCCTGGAGTGTAAAGGGGGCCGGCGGGGAGCTGTTTTTT | CAWSVKGAGGELFF
TRBJ2-3 | once | - | TRBV3-1/TRBV3-2 | TGTGCCAGCAGCCGCGAGTTCGCTACGCAGTATTTT | CASSREFATQYF
TRBJ1-3 | - | TRBD1 | TRBV10-2 | TGCGCCAGCAGCCTTGGACAGGGGAACTCTGGAAACACCATATATTTT | CASSLGQGNSGNTIYF
TRBJ2-1 | - | TRBD2 | TRBV24-1 | TGTGCCACCAGTGAATCGAGCGGGAGGGCCGGTACAGATGAGCAGTTCTTC | CATSESSGRAGTDEQFF
TRBJ1-2 | - | - | TRBV19 | TGTGCCAGTAGTACGGCCAAAGGGGGTGGCTACACCTTC | CASSTAKGGGYTF
TRBJ2-6 | - | - | TRBV3-1/TRBV3-2 | TGTGCCAGCAGCCCACATACAGGCAGCGGACAGATTTCTTCTGGGGCCAACGTCCTGACTTTC | CASSPHTGSGQISSGANVLTF
TRBJ2-7 | - | TRBD1 | TRBV27 | TGTGCCAGCAGTACGCTGGGACAGGGGGATTGGGACGAGCAGTACTTC | CASSTLGQGDWDEQYF
TRBJ2-1 | once | TRBD2 | TRBV10-3 | TGTGCCATCGATAGTAGCGGGTACAATGAGCAGTTCTTC | CAIDSSGYNEQFF
TRBJ1-2 | - | - | TRBV5-6 | TGTGCCAGCAGCCCCGAGCGGGGGAGCTATGGCTACACCTTC | CASSPERGSYGYTF
TRBJ1-6 | - | - | TRBV19 | TGTGCCAGTACGAACGGCGGGGGCTCCTATAATTCACCCCTCCACTTT | CASTNGGGSYNSPLHF
TRBJ1-5 | - | - | TRBV30 | TGTGCCTGGAGCGTACAGGGACTACGGCGACAGCCCCAGCATTTT | CAWSVQGLRRQPQHF
TRBJ2-5 | - | - | TRBV5-5 | TGTGCCAGCAGCAAAGCGGACCAAGAGACCCAGTACTTC | CASSKADQETQYF
TRBJ2-1 | - | TRBD2 | TRBV19 | TGTGCCAGTAGTATACGGGGGGGAACAGGGACTAGAGGCGGTTATGAGCAGTTCTTC | CASSIRGGTGTRGGYEQFF
TRBJ1-5 | - | - | TRBV15 | TGTGCCACCAGCAGAGATGGACAGTCCAATCAGCCCCAGCATTTT | CATSRDGQSNQPQHF
TRBJ1-2 | - | - | TRBV7-2 | TGTGCCAGCAGCTTAGGACAGGTTAGGGGAGGCTACACCTTC | CASSLGQVRGGYTF
TRBJ1-1 | - | TRBD1 | TRBV4-2 | TGTGCCAGCACCAAACAGGGGGAAAACACTGAAGCTTTCTTT | CASTKQGENTEAFF
TRBJ2-7 | - | - | TRBV5-1 | TGCGCCAGCAGCCCCGCTCCTGTGAGCCACGAGCAGTACTTC | CASSPAPVSHEQYF
TRBJ1-1 | once | TRBD1 | TRBV11-1 | TGTGCCAGCAGCAGAGGACAGGGGGCAATCGGCGCTGAAGCTTTCTTT | CASSRGQGAIGAEAFF
TRBJ2-1 | - | - | TRBV12-2 | TGTGCAAGTCGCTTACGAAGGGGCAATGAGCAGTTCTTC | CASRLRRGNEQFF
TRBJ2-4 | - | TRBD2 | TRBV11-2 | TGTGCCAGCAGCCCTCCGGGACTAGTCGTATACTTC | CASSPPGLVVYF
TRBJ1-5 | - | - | TRBV9 | TGTGCCAGCACCCGACAGGATCATAGCAATCAGCCCCAGCATTTT | CASTRQDHSNQPQHF
TRBJ2-7 | - | - | TRBV24-1 | TGTGCCAACAAAGGCGGGGAGCAGTACTTC | CANKGGEQYF
TRBJ1-5 | - | - | TRBV19 | TGTGCCACCAAGCAGGTAGGAAATCAGCCCCAGCATTTT | CATKQVGNQPQHF
TRBJ2-3 | - | - | TRBV7-2 | TGTGCCAGCAGCTTAGCGGCGTCCGGCGGTACGCAGTATTTT | CASSLAASGGTQYF
TRBJ2-7 | - | - | TRBV5-1 | TGCGCCAGCAGCTTGGACAGTTACTACGAGCAGTACTTC | CASSLDSYYEQYF
TRBJ2-3 | - | TRBD2 | TRBV28 | TGTGCCAGCAAGGACGGGGACTATCGGGGAGATACGCAGTATTTT | CASKDGDYRGDTQYF
TRBJ2-1 | - | TRBD2 | TRBV6-1 | TGTGCCAGCAGTGAAGCCGGACTAGCGAATTCGGAGTTCTTC | CASSEAGLANSEFF
TRBJ1-2 | - | - | TRBV2 | TGTGCCAGCAGTGTTCTTACAGGGACTGGCTACACCTTC | CASSVLTGTGYTF
TRBJ2-6 | - | - | TRBV27 | TGTGCCAGCAGAGGAGGCGTAGGGCTTTCTGGGGCCAACGTCCTGACTTTC | CASRGGVGLSGANVLTF
TRBJ1-5 | - | TRBD1 | TRBV28 | TGTGCCAGCAGTTTCCAGGGGGCTGGTCAGCCCCAGCATTTT | CASSFQGAGQPQHF
TRBJ1-1 | - | - | TRBV6-5 | TGTGCCAGCCTAGGCCTGAACACTGAAGCTTTCTTT | CASLGLNTEAFF
TRBJ1-2 | once | - | TRBV7-9 | TGTGCCAGCAGCTCGAACTATGGCTACACCTTC | CASSSNYGYTF
TRBJ2-5 | - | - | TRBV7-9 | TGTGCCAGCAGCTTAGTGCAGGACAGTAATGGGCGGGAGACCCAGTACTTC | CASSLVQDSNGRETQYF
TRBJ2-5 | - | - | TRBV27 | TGTGCCAGCAGTTATCTCCCGCCGGGGCAAGAGACCCAGTACTTC | CASSYLPPGQETQYF
TRBJ2-7 | - | - | TRBV6-5 | TGTGCCAGCAGCTTCGGACAGTCCTCCTACGAGCAGTACTTC | CASSFGQSSYEQYF